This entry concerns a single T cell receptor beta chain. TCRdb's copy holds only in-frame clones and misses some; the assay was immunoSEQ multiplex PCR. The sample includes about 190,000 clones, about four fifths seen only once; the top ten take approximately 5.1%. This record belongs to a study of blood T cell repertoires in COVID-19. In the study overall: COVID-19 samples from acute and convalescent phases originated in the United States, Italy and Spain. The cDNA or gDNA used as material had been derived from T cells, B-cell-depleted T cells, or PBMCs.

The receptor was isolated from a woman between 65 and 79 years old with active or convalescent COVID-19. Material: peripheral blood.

This chain's CDR3 is CASRKRAGTSVIVVDTQYF. DNA of the CDR3: TGTGCCAGCAGAAAACGTGCCGGGACTAGCGTTATAGTCGTAGATACGCAGTATTTT. The rearrangement links TRBV21-1 to TRBJ2-3; TRBD2 is the table's D call and was not checked against the DNA. TRBV21-1 represents a pseudogene. The CDR3 length is 19 residues.